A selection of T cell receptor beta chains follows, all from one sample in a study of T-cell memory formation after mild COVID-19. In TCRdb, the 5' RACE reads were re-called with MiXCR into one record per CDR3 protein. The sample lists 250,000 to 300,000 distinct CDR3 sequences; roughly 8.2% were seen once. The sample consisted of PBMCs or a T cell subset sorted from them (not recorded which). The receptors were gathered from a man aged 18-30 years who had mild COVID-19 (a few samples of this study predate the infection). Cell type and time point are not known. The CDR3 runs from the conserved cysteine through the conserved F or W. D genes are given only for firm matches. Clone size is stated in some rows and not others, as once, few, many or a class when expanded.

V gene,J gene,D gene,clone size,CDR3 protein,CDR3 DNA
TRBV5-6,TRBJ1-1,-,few,CASSLGSRGFDTEAFF,TGTGCCAGCAGCTTGGGAAGCAGGGGATTCGACACTGAAGCTTTCTTT
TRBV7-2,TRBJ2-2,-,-,CASSLVGAGRSTGELFF,TGTGCCAGCAGCTTAGTGGGCGCGGGGAGAAGCACCGGGGAGCTGTTTTTT
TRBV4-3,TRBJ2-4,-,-,CASSQGVTNENIQYF,TGCGCCAGCAGCCAGGGGGTGACTAACGAAAACATTCAGTACTTC
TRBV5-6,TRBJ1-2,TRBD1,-,CASSGSFRDSPGYTF,TGTGCCAGCAGCGGTAGTTTCCGGGACAGCCCCGGGTACACCTTC
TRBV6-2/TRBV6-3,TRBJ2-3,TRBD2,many,CASSYRASGAHTDTQYF,TGTGCCAGCAGTTACCGGGCTAGCGGGGCTCACACAGATACGCAGTATTTT
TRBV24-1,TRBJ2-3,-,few,CATSVGSGYTDTQYF,TGTGCCACCAGTGTAGGTTCGGGGTACACAGATACGCAGTATTTT
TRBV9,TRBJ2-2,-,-,CASSVGLEDWTGELFF,TGTGCCAGCAGCGTAGGACTCGAGGATTGGACCGGGGAGCTGTTTTTT
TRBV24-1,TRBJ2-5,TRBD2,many,CATSDLKRGGQETQYF,TGTGCCACCAGTGATTTGAAGCGGGGGGGCCAAGAGACCCAGTACTTC
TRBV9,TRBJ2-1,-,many,CASSPRTDYNEQFF,TGTGCCAGCAGCCCTAGGACGGATTACAATGAGCAGTTCTTC
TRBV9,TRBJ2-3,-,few,CASSVASRRAPSTDTQYF,TGTGCCAGCAGCGTAGCTTCGAGGAGAGCCCCGAGCACAGATACGCAGTATTTT
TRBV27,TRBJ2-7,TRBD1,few,CASSFRQGSYEQYF,TGTGCCAGCAGTTTCCGACAGGGCTCCTACGAGCAGTACTTC
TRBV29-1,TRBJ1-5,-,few,CSVAGSNSNQPQHF,TGCAGCGTTGCCGGCTCAAATAGCAATCAGCCCCAGCATTTT
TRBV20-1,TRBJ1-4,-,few,CSARPRGSTNEKLFF,TGCAGTGCTAGACCCCGGGGGTCAACTAATGAAAAACTGTTTTTT
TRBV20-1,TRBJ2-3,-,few,CSARDEADTQYF,TGCAGTGCTAGAGATGAGGCGGATACGCAGTATTTT
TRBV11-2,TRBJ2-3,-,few,CASSSGRASGTDTQYF,TGTGCCAGCAGCTCCGGGCGCGCTAGCGGCACAGATACGCAGTATTTT
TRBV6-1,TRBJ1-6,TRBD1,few,CASSRDRGKSPLHF,TGTGCCAGCAGCAGGGACAGGGGCAAATCACCCCTCCACTTT
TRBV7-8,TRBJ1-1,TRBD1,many,CASSSLQGATEAFF,TGTGCCAGCAGCTCTCTCCAGGGGGCCACTGAAGCTTTCTTT
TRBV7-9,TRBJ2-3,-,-,CASSLWAGAGDTQYF,TGTGCCAGCAGCCTATGGGCAGGGGCCGGGGATACGCAGTATTTT
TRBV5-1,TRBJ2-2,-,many,CASSSGQSAGELFF,TGCGCCAGCAGCTCTGGACAGTCCGCCGGGGAGCTGTTTTTT
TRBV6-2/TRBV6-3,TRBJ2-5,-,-,CASSYRLALQETQYF,TGTGCCAGCAGTTACCGCCTTGCCCTCCAAGAGACCCAGTACTTC
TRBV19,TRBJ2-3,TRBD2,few,CASSTGGGAGGDTQYF,TGTGCCAGTAGTACGGGCGGGGGGGCCGGCGGGGATACGCAGTATTTT
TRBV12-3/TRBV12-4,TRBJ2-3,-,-,CASSSRALDTQYF,TGTGCCAGCAGTTCCAGGGCCTTAGATACGCAGTATTTT
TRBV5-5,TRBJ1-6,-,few,CASVKGINSPLHF,TGTGCCAGCGTAAAGGGGATTAATTCACCCCTCCACTTT
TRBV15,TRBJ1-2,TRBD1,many,CATSARQGLWGYTF,TGTGCCACCAGCGCCCGACAGGGCCTGTGGGGCTACACCTTC
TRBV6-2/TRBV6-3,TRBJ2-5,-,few,CASSYSTRDSKHQETQYF,TGTGCCAGCAGTTACTCTACCCGGGACTCAAAGCATCAAGAGACCCAGTACTTC